Listed below are T cell receptor beta chains from one sample, sequenced in a study of cytomegalovirus exposure and HLA in healthy donors. Repertoires were generated with immunoSEQ multiplex PCR, while TCRdb's copy carries only in-frame clones and drops some. Of about 72,000 clones in the sample, around 80% were seen once. Sequenced: PBMCs. These receptors were taken from a man between 18 and 29 years old in good health and CMV-seronegative. CDR3s include the opening cysteine and the closing phenylalanine or tryptophan. Fields, in order: D gene, J gene, clone size, V gene, CDR3 DNA, CDR3 protein. The D gene is left open where the match is weak. The size of a clone is reported for some rows only, either as once, few or many, or as a class for expanded clones.

TRBD1 TRBJ1-4 - TRBV5-1 TGCGCCAGCAGCAATCCAGGGGGCGATGAAAAACTGTTTTTT CASSNPGGDEKLFF
TRBD1 TRBJ2-7 few TRBV9 TGTGCCAGCAGGGACAGGTTGACGGGCGAGCAGTACTTC CASRDRLTGEQYF
- TRBJ2-5 - TRBV5-1 TGCGCCAGCAGACGGACATATTCGTACCAAGAGACCCAGTACTTC CASRRTYSYQETQYF
TRBD2 TRBJ2-7 - TRBV4-3 TGCGCCAGCAGCCAAGAAGGGCGGGAGCGCTACGAGCAGTACTTC CASSQEGRERYEQYF
TRBD1 TRBJ2-7 once TRBV6-6 TGTGCCAGCAGGGGGAGACAGGGGGCTTACGAGCAGTACTTC CASRGRQGAYEQYF
TRBD2 TRBJ2-3 - TRBV5-1 TGCGCCAGCAGTCGCCCAGCGGGGTCCACAGATACGCAGTATTTT CASSRPAGSTDTQYF
- TRBJ2-6 - TRBV19 TGTGCCAGCTCGACACAGGGCGGCTCTGGGGCCAACGTCCTGACTTTC CASSTQGGSGANVLTF
- TRBJ1-2 - TRBV6-1 TGTGCCAGCAGTGATGGGGGGGCGACTGGCTACACCTTC CASSDGGATGYTF
- TRBJ1-2 few TRBV6-4 TGTGCCAGCAGTGACTCTTGGGGCCCTACTAACTATGGCTACACCTTC CASSDSWGPTNYGYTF
TRBD2 TRBJ2-7 - TRBV5-6 TGTGCCAGCAGCTTGAGGGCGGGACTAGTGTACGAGCAGTACTTC CASSLRAGLVYEQYF
TRBD1 TRBJ1-5 - TRBV15 TGTGCCACCAGCGAGAGGGACAGGGGAAGCAATCAGCCCCAGCATTTT CATSERDRGSNQPQHF
TRBD2 TRBJ2-3 once TRBV7-9 TGTTCCAGCAGCTTAGTAGCGGGCCTTGCTGGTACGCAGTATTTT CSSSLVAGLAGTQYF
TRBD2 TRBJ2-7 - TRBV27 TGTGCCAGCAGTTTGGGGCGGGGGGGCGCATACGAGCAGTACTTC CASSLGRGGAYEQYF
- TRBJ2-7 - TRBV7-9 TGTGCCAGCAGCTTCCCCCCAGGGGACGACTACGAGCAGTACTTC CASSFPPGDDYEQYF
- TRBJ1-2 once TRBV28 TGTGCCAGCAGTTACTCAGGGGACTATGGCTACACCTTC CASSYSGDYGYTF
- TRBJ2-7 - TRBV5-4 TGTGCCAGCAGCTTGCGTACAGGGAATTCTGGGCAGTACTTC CASSLRTGNSGQYF
- TRBJ1-2 - TRBV7-2 TGTGCCAGCAGCGACACAGGGAATTATGGCTACACCTTC CASSDTGNYGYTF
TRBD1 TRBJ1-2 - TRBV29-1 TGCAGCGTTGGTATCAGGGGGCGAGGGTATGGCTACACCTTC CSVGIRGRGYGYTF
TRBD1 TRBJ2-5 - TRBV7-6 TGTGCCAGCAGCTTATTTTCGGGACAGTTCAAGGAGACCCAGTACTTC CASSLFSGQFKETQYF
- TRBJ2-3 - TRBV30 TGTGCCTGGACTACAGGAGATACGCAGTATTTT CAWTTGDTQYF
- TRBJ1-2 - TRBV4-3 TGCGCCAGCAGCCCTTCATTGGGGGCCCCAAACTATGGCTACACCTTC CASSPSLGAPNYGYTF
- TRBJ2-2 - TRBV6-1 TGTGCCAGCCTGCGACAGACGAACACCGGGGAGCTGTTTTTT CASLRQTNTGELFF
TRBD1 TRBJ1-1 few TRBV28 TGTGCCAGCAGTTTAGGACAGGGGATCCCTGAAGCTTTCTTT CASSLGQGIPEAFF
TRBD2 TRBJ2-1 - TRBV5-4 TGTGCCAGCAGTAGACTAGCGGGAGGGAAGTACAATGAGCAGTTCTTC CASSRLAGGKYNEQFF
- TRBJ2-1 - TRBV18 TGTGCCAGCTCCCGGGGGAATGAGCAGTTCTTC CASSRGNEQFF
TRBD1 TRBJ2-7 - TRBV29-1 TGCAATAAACTCCGGGACAGGGGTTCCTACGAGCAGTACTTC CNKLRDRGSYEQYF
- TRBJ1-1 - TRBV5-5 TGTGCCAGCAGCTTGTGGGAGGGGCCGAATATGAACACTGAAGCTTTCTTT CASSLWEGPNMNTEAFF
- TRBJ1-3 few TRBV7-9 TGTGCCAGCGGGGTTCTGGGGGCATCTGGAAACACCATATATTTT CASGVLGASGNTIYF
- TRBJ1-1 - TRBV7-9 TGTGCCAGCAGCTTCGGAGGATCTGGGGTGAAACGGGAAGCTTTCTTT CASSFGGSGVKREAFF
- TRBJ1-1 medium-sized TRBV7-3 TGTGCCAGCAGCTTAACGCCAGGGGTGCCCATCTCAGCTTTCTTT CASSLTPGVPISAFF
- TRBJ2-2 - TRBV19 TGTGCCAGTAGTATAGACATTTCGAACACCGGGGAGCTGTTTTTT CASSIDISNTGELFF
TRBD2 TRBJ2-2 - TRBV5-1 TGCGCCAGCAGCTTGGTAGCACTAGCGGGGAACACCGGGGAGCTGTTTTTT CASSLVALAGNTGELFF
- TRBJ2-1 - TRBV27 TGTGCCAGCAGCACTGGAGGGGGGGCTTGGAATGAGCAGTTCTTC CASSTGGGAWNEQFF
- TRBJ2-2 - TRBV4-2 TGTGCCAGCAGCCAAGTACAGGGAACCGGGGAGCTGTTTTTT CASSQVQGTGELFF
TRBD1 TRBJ1-6 - TRBV12-5 TGTGCTAGTGGTTTGGGCGGACAGGATCGGAATTCACCCCTCCACTTT CASGLGGQDRNSPLHF
- TRBJ2-7 - TRBV7-8 TGTGCCAGCAGCTTATTGAATTTGAGGATCGCGGAGCAGTACTTC CASSLLNLRIAEQYF
- TRBJ2-7 - TRBV19 TGTGCCAGTAGTATTAGGTGGTCCGCAGGGCCCTACGAGCAGTACTTC CASSIRWSAGPYEQYF
TRBD1 TRBJ2-5 - TRBV27 TGTGCCAGCAGCCGACGGACAGGGAGAGAGACCCAGTACTTC CASSRRTGRETQYF
TRBD2 TRBJ2-1 - TRBV4-1 TGCGCCAGCAGCCAAGACAGGCGGGGGAACTACAATGAGCAGTTCTTC CASSQDRRGNYNEQFF
TRBD1 TRBJ2-7 - TRBV7-6 TGTGCCAGCAGCTGGACAGGGCTCGACGAGCAGTACTTC CASSWTGLDEQYF
- TRBJ2-7 - TRBV28 TGTGCCAGCAGTCCGCCGGGTTACGAGCAGTACTTC CASSPPGYEQYF